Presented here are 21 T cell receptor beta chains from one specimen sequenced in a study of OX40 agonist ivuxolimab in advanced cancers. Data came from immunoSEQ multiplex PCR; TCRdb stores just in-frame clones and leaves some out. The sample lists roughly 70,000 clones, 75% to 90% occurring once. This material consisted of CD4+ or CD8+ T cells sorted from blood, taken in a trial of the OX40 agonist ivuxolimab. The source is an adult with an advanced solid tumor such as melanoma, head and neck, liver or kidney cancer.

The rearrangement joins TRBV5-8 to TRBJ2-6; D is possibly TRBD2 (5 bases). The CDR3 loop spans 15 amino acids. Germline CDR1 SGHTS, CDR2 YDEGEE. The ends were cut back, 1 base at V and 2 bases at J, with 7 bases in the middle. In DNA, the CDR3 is TGTGCCAGCAGCTTGTACGGGGCTGGGGCCAACGTCCTGACTTTC. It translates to CASSLYGAGANVLTF.

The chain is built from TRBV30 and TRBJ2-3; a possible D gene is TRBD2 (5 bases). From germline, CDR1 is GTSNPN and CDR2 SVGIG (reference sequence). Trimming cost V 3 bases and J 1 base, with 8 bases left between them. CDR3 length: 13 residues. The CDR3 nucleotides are TGTGCCTGGAGCAGAGGGCGCACAGATACGCAGTATTTT. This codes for CAWSRGRTDTQYF.

CDR3 protein: CASSRRTGRYEQYF. CDR3 sequence (DNA): TGTGCCAGTAGTAGGCGGACAGGGAGATACGAGCAGTACTTC. This chain uses TRBV19 with TRBJ2-7; 8 positions agree with TRBD1. The germline CDR1 and CDR2 sequences are LNHDA and SQIVND (reference sequence). Trimming at V came to 4 bases and at J to 4 bases, leaving 6 bases not matched to a gene. CDR3 size: 14 residues.

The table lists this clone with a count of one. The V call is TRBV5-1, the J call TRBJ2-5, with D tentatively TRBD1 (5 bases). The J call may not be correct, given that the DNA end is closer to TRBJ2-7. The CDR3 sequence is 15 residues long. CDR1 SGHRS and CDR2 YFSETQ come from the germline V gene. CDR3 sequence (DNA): TGCGCCAGCAGCCCCCAGGGCGCCTCAAACTACGAGCAGTACTTC. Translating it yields CASSPQGASNYEQYF.

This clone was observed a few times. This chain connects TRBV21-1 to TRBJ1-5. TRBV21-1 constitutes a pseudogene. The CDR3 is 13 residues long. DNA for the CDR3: TGTGCCAGCACCTCTGGAAGCAATCAGCCCCAGCATTTT. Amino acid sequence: CASTSGSNQPQHF.

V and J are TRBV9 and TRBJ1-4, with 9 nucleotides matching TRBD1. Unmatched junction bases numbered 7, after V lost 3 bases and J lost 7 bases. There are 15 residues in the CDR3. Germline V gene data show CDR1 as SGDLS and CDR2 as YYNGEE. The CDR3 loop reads CASSESGTGSEKLFF. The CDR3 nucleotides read TGTGCCAGCAGCGAGTCCGGGACAGGGTCTGAAAAACTGTTTTTT.

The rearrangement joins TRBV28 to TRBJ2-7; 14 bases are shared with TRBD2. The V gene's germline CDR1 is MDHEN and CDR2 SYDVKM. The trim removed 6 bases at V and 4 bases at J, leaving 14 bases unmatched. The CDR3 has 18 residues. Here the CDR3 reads CASSSPPGTSGSTYEQYF. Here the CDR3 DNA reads TGTGCCAGCAGCTCCCCCCCAGGGACTAGCGGGAGCACATACGAGCAGTACTTC.

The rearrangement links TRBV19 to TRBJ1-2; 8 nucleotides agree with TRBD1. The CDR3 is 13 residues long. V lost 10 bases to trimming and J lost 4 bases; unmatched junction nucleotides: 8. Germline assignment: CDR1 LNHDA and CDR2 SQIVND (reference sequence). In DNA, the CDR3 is TGTGCCACCTCGGCAGGGGGCACCTATGGCTACACCTTC. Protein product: CATSAGGTYGYTF.

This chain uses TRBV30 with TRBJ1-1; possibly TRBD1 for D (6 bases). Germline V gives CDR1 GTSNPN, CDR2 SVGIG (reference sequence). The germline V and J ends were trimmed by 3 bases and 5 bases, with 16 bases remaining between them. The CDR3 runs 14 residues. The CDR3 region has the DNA TGTGCCTGGAGCCGAGGGGGGCGAGTTACTGAAGCTTTCTTT. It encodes CAWSRGGRVTEAFF.

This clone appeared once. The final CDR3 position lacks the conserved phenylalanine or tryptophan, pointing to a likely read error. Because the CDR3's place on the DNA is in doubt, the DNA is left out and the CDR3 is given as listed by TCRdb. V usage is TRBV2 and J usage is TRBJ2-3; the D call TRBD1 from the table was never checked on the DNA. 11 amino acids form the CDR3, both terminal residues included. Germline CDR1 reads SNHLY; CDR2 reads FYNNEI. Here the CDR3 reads CASLRDRSTQL.

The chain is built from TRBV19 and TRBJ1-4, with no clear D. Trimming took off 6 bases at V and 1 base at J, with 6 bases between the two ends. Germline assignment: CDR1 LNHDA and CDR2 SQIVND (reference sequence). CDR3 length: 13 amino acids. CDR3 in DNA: TGTGCCAGTAGCCCCCTAACTAATGAAAAACTGTTTTTT. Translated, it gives CASSPLTNEKLFF.

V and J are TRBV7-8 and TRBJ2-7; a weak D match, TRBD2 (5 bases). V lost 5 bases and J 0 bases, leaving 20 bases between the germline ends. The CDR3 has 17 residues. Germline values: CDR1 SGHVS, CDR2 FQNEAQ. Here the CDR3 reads CASSLSISLGASYEQYF. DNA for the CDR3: TGTGCCAGCAGCCTCAGTATTTCCTTGGGAGCCTCCTACGAGCAGTACTTC.

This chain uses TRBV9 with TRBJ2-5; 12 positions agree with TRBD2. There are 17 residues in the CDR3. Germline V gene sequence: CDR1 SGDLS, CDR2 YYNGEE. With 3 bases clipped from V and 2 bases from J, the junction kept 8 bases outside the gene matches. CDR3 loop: CASSALTSGGAQETQYF. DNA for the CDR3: TGTGCCAGCAGCGCTTTGACTAGCGGGGGAGCGCAAGAGACCCAGTACTTC.

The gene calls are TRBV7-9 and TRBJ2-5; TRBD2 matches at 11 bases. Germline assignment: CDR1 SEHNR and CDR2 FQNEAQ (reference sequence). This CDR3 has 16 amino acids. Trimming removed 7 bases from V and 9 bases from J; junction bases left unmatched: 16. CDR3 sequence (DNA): TGTGCCAGCACCCGGGTGGCTAGCGGGGGGAAGGAGGCCCAGTACTTC. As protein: CASTRVASGGKEAQYF.

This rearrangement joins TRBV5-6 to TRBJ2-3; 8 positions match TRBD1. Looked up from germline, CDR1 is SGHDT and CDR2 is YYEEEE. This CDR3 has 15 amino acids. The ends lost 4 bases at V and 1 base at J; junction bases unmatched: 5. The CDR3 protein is CASSPVTGGTDTQYF. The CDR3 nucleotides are TGTGCCAGCAGCCCCGTGACAGGGGGCACAGATACGCAGTATTTT.

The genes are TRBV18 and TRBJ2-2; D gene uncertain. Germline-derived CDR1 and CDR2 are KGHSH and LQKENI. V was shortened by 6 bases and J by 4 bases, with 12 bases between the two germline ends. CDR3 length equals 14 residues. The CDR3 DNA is TGTGCCAGCTCCGGCGGACCAGCCACCGGGGAGCTGTTTTTT. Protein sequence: CASSGGPATGELFF.

The CDR3 DNA is TGTGCCAGCAGCCCAAGGGACAGGGGGAATACCTACGAGCAGTACTTC. Its protein is CASSPRDRGNTYEQYF. The J gene is TRBJ2-7, the V gene TRBV9; 11 bases fit TRBD1. Losses at the gene ends were 4 bases for V and 2 bases for J; bases not matched to a gene: 8. The germline gives CDR1 SGDLS, CDR2 YYNGEE. This CDR3 comprises 16 residues.

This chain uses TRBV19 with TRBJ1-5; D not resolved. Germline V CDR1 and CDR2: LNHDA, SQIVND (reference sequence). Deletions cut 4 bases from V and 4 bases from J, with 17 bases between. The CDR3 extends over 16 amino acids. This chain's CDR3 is CASSRAGLTPNQPQHF. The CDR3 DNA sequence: TGTGCCAGTAGTAGAGCAGGTCTTACGCCTAATCAGCCCCAGCATTTT.

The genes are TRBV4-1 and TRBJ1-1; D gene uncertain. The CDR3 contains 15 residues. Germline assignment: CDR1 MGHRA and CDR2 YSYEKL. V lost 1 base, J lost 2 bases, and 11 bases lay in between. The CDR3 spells CASSQVTARNTEAFF. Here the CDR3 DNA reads TGCGCCAGCAGCCAAGTCACAGCGAGAAACACTGAAGCTTTCTTT.

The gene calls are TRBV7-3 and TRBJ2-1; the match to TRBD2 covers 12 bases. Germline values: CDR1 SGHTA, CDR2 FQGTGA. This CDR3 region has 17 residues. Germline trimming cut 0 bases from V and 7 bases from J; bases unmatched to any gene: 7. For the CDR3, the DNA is TGTGCCAGCAGCTTAACACCTAGCGGGAGGGCCACAAATGAGCAGTTCTTC. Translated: CASSLTPSGRATNEQFF.

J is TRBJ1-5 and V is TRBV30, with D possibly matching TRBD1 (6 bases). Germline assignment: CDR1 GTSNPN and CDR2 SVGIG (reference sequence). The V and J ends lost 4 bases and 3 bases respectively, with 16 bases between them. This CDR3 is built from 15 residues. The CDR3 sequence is CAWNAGEGVNQPQHF. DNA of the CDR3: TGTGCCTGGAACGCAGGGGAGGGGGTCAATCAGCCCCAGCATTTT. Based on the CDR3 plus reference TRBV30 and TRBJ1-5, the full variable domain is SQTIHQWPATLVQPVGSPLSLECTVEGTSNPNLYWYRQAAGRGLQLLFYSVGIGQISSEVPQNLSASRPQDRQFILSSKKLLLSDSGFYLCAWNAGEGVNQPQHFGDGTRLSIL.